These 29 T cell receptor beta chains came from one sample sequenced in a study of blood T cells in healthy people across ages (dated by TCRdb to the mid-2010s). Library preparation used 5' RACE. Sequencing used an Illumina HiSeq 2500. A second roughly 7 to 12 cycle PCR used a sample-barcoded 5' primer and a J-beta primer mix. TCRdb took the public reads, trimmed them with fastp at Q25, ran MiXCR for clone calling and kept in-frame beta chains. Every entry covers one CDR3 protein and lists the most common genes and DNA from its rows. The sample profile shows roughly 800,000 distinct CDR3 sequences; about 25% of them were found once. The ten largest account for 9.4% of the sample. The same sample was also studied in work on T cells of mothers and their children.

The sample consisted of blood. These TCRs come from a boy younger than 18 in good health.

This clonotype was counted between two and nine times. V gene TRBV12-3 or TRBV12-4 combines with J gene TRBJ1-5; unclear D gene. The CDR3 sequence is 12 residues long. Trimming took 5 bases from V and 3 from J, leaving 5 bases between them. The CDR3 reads CASSTNNQPQHF. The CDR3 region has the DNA TGTGCCAGCAGTACAAACAATCAGCCCCAGCATTTT.

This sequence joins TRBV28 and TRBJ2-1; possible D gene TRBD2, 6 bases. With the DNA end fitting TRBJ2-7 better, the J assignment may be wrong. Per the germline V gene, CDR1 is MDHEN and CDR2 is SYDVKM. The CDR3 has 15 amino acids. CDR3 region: CASSSASDPSYEQYF. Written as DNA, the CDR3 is TGTGCCAGCAGTTCCGCTAGCGATCCCTCCTACGAGCAGTACTTC.

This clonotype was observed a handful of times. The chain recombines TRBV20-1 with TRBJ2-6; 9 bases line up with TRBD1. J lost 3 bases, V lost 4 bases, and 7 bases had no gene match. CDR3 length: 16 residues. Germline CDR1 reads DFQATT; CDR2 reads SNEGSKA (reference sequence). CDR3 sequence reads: CSAIGTGTGGANVLTF. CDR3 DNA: TGCAGTGCTATCGGGACAGGGACCGGTGGGGCCAACGTCCTGACTTTC.

CDR3 region: CASSLGDGATETQYF. The CDR3 nucleotides read TGTGCCAGCAGCTTAGGCGACGGAGCGACGGAGACCCAGTACTTC. The V and J genes are TRBV7-2 and TRBJ2-5; D ambiguous. V lost 1 base, J lost 5 bases, and 14 bases lay in between. This CDR3 comprises 15 residues. Per the germline V gene, CDR1 is SGHTA and CDR2 is FQGNSA.

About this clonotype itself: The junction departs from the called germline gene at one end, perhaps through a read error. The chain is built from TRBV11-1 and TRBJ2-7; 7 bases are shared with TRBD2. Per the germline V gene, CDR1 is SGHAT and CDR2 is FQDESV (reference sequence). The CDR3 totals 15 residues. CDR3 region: CAGSFGRAGTYEQYF. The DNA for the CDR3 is TGTGCCGGCAGCTTCGGACGAGCGGGAACCTACGAGCAGTACTTC.

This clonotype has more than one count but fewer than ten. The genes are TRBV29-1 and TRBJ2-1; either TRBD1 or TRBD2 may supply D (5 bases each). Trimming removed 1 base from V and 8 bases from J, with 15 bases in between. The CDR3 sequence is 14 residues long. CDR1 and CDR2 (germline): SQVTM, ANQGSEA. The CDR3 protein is CSVEGLAGTHEQFF. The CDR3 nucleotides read TGCAGCGTTGAAGGCCTTGCAGGGACCCATGAGCAGTTCTTC.

As DNA, the CDR3 is TGTGCCAGCAGAATAGGACGCTCACCCTCCTACGAGCAGTACTTC. Encoded protein: CASRIGRSPSYEQYF. This chain uses TRBV12-3 or TRBV12-4 with TRBJ2-7; D uncertain. The V gene lost 6 bases and the J gene lost 0 bases, with 15 bases spanning the gap. This CDR3 contains 15 residues.

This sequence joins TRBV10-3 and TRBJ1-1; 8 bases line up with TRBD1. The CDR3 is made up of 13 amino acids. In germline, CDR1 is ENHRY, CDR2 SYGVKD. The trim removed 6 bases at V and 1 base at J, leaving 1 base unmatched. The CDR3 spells CAIRGQGNTEAFF. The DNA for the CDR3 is TGTGCCATCAGAGGACAGGGGAACACTGAAGCTTTCTTT.

CDR3 amino acids: CASSPPIQGKGTEAFF. CDR3 DNA: TGTGCCAGCAGCCCCCCGATACAGGGGAAAGGCACTGAAGCTTTCTTT. The genes are TRBV6-5 and TRBJ1-1; 7 bases map to TRBD1. The CDR3 is 16 residues long. Germline-derived CDR1 and CDR2 are MNHEY and SVGAGI. Unmatched junction bases numbered 14, after V lost 6 bases and J lost 4 bases.

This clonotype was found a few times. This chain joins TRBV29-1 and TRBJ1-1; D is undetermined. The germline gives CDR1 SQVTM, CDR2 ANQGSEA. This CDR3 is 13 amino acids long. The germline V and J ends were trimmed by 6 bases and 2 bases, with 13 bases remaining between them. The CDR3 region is CSVTENGNTEAFF. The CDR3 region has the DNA TGCAGCGTAACTGAAAACGGAAACACTGAAGCTTTCTTT. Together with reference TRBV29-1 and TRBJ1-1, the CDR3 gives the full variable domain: SAVISQKPSRDICQRGTSLTIQCQVDSQVTMMFWYRQQPGQSLTLIATANQGSEATYESGFVIDKFPISRPNLTFSTLTVSNMSPEDSSIYLCSVTENGNTEAFFGQGTRLTVV.

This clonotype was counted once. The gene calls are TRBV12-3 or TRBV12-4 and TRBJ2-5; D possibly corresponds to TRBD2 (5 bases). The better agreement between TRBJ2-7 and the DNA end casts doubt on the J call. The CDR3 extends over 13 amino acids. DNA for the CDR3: TGTGCCAGCAGTTTAAACCTAGCTCGCGAGCAGTACTTC. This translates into CASSLNLAREQYF.

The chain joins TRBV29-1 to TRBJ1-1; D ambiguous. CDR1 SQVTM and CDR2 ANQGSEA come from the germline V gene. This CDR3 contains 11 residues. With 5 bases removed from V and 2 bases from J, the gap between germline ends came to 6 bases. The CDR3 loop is CSVLANTEAFF. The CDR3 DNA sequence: TGCAGCGTTCTGGCCAACACTGAAGCTTTCTTT.

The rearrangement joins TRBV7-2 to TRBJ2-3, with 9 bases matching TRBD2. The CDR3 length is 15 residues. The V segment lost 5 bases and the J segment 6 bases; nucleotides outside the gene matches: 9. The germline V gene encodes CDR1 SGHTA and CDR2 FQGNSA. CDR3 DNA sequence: TGTGCCAGCAGCCGCATAGCGGGAGTAGATGATACGCAGTATTTT. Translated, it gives CASSRIAGVDDTQYF.

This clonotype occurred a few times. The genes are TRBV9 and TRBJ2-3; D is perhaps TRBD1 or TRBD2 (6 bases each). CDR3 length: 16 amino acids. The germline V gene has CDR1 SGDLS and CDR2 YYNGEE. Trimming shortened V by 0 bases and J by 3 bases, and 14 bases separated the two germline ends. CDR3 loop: CASSVGGRGTTDTQYF. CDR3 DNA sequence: TGTGCCAGCAGCGTAGGGGGGCGGGGTACTACAGATACGCAGTATTTT.

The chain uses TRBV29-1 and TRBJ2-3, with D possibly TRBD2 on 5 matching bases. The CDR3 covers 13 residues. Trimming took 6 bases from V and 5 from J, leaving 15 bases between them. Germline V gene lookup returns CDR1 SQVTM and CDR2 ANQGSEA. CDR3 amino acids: CSVEEDYEDTQYF. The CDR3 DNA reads TGCAGCGTCGAGGAAGACTATGAAGATACGCAGTATTTT.

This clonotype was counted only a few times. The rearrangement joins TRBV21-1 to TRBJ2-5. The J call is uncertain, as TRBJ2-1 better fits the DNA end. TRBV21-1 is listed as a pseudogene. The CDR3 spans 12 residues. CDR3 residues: CASSKATTKQFF. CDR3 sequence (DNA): TGTGCCAGCAGCAAAGCCACCACTAAGCAGTTCTTC.

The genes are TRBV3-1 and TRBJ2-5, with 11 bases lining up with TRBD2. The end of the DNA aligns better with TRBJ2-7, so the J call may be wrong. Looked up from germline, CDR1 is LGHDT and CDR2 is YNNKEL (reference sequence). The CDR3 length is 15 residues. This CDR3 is CASSQQTSGNYEQYF. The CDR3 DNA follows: TGTGCCAGCAGCCAACAGACTAGCGGGAACTACGAGCAGTACTTC.

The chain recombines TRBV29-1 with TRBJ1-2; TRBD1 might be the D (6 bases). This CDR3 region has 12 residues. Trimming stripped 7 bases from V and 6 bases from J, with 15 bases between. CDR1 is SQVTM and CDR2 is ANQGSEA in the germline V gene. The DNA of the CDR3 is TGCAGCGCCCTTACAGGGAACCATGGCTACACCTTC. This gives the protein CSALTGNHGYTF.

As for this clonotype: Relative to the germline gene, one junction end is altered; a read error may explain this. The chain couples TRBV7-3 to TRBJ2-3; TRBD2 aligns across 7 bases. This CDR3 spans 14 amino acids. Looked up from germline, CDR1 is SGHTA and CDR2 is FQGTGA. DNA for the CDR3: TGTGCCAGCAGCGTAGCGGGTTACCCAGATGCGCAGTATTTT. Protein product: CASSVAGYPDAQYF.

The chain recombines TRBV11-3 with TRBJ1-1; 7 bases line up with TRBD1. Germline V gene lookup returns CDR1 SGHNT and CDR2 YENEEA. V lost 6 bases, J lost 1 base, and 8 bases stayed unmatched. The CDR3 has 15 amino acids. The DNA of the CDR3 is TGTGCCAGCAGGGTTCAAACAGGGGCGAACACTGAAGCTTTCTTT. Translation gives CASRVQTGANTEAFF.

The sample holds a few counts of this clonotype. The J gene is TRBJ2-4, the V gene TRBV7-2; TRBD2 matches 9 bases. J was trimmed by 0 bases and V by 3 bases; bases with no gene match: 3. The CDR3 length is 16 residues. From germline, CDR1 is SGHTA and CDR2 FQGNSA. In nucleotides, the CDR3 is TGTGCCAGCAGCTTTCTAGCGGGACTAGCCAAAAACATTCAGTACTTC. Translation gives CASSFLAGLAKNIQYF.

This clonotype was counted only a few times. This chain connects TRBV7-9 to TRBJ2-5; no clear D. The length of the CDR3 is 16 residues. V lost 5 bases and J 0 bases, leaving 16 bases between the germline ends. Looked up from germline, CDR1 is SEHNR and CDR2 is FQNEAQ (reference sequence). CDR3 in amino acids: CASSRLSVSYQETQYF. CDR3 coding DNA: TGTGCCAGCAGCCGCTTGAGTGTCAGCTACCAAGAGACCCAGTACTTC.

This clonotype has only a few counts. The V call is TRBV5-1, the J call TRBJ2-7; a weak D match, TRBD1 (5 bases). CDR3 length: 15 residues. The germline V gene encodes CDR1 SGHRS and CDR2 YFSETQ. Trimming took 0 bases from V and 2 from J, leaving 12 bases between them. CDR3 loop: CASSLGLTGPYEQYF. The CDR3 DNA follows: TGCGCCAGCAGCTTGGGGCTTACAGGTCCCTACGAGCAGTACTTC.

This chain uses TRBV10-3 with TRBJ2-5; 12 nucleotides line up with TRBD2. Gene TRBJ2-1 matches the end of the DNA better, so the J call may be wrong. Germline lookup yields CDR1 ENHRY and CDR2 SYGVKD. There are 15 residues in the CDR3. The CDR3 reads CAISLAGGPGNEQFF. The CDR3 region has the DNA TGTGCCATCTCTCTAGCGGGAGGGCCGGGGAATGAGCAGTTCTTC.

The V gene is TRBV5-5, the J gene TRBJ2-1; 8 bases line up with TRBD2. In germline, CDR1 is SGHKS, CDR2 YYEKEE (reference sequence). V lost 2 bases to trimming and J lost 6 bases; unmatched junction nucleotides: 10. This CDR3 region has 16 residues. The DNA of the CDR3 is TGTGCCAGCAGCTTTACGATACTAGCGGAGGGCAATGAGCAGTTCTTC. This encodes CASSFTILAEGNEQFF.

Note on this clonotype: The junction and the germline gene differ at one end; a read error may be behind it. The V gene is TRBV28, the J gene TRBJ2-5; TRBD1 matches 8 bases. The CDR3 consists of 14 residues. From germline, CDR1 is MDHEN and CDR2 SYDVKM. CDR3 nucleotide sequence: TGTGCCAGCAGCCGAGGACAGGGAAGGGGGCTTGGGCTCTTC. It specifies CASSRGQGRGLGLF.

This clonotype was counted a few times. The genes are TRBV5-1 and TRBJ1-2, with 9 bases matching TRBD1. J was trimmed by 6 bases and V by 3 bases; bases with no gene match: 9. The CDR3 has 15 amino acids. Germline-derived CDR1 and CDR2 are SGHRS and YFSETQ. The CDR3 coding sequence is TGCGCCAGCAGCTCGGGACAGGGAATCCCCCATGGCTACACCTTC. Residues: CASSSGQGIPHGYTF.

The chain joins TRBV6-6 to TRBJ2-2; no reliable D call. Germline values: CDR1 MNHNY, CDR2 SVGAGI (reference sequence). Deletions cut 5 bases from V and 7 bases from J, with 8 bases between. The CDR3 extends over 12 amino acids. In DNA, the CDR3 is TGTGCCAGCAGTCGTCCTGGCGGGGAGCTGTTTTTT. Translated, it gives CASSRPGGELFF.

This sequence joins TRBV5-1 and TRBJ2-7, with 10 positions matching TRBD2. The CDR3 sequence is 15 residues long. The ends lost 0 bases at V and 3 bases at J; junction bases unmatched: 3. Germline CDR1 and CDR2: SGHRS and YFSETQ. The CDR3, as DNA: TGCGCCAGCAGCTTGGATGGGACTAGCGTCTACGAGCAGTACTTC. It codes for CASSLDGTSVYEQYF.